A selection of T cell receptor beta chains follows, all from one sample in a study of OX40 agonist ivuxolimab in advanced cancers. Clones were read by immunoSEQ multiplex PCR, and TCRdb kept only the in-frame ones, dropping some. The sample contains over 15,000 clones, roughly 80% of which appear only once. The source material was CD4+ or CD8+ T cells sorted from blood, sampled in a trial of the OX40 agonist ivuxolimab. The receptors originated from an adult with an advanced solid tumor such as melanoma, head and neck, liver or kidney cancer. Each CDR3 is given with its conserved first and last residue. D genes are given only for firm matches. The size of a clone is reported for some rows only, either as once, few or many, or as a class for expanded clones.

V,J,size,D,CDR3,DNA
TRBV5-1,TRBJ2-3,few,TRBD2,CASSYSGNADTQYF,TGCGCCAGCAGCTACAGCGGGAACGCAGATACGCAGTATTTT
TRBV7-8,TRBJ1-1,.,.,CASSFGGSAEAFF,TGTGCCAGCAGCTTTGGGGGGTCGGCTGAAGCTTTCTTT
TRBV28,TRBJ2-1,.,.,CASSDPGLLNEQFF,TGTGCCAGCAGTGACCCGGGACTCCTCAATGAGCAGTTCTTC
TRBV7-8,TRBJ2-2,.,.,CASQSLGGELFF,TGTGCCAGCCAATCCCTTGGCGGGGAGCTGTTTTTT
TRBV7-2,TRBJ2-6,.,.,CASSLAIWASGANVLTF,TGTGCCAGCAGCTTAGCGATCTGGGCGTCTGGGGCCAACGTCCTGACTTTC
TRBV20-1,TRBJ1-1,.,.,CSGTLGSEAFF,TGCAGTGGAACCCTGGGGAGTGAAGCTTTCTTT
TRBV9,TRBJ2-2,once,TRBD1,CASSGPGQGTNTGELFF,TGTGCCAGCAGCGGTCCGGGACAGGGGACAAACACCGGGGAGCTGTTTTTT
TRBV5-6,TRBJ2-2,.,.,CASSEWVPQGRNTGELFF,TGTGCCAGCAGCGAATGGGTCCCACAGGGTAGAAACACCGGGGAGCTGTTTTTT
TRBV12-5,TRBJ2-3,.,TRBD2,CASGLVRSSGTTDTQYF,TGTGCTAGTGGTTTGGTACGGTCTAGCGGGACCACAGATACGCAGTATTTT
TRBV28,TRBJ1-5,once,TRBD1,CASSYGTGENQPQHF,TGTGCCAGCAGTTATGGGACAGGGGAGAATCAGCCCCAGCATTTT
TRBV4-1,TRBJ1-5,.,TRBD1,CASSQSDRGGHQPQHF,TGCGCCAGCAGCCAATCCGACAGGGGGGGACATCAGCCCCAGCATTTT
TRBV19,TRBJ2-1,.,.,CASSMASGLYNEQFF,TGTGCCAGTAGTATGGCCAGCGGGCTCTACAATGAGCAGTTCTTC
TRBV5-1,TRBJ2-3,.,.,CASSGGDTQYF,TGCGCCAGCAGCGGGGGGGATACGCAGTATTTT
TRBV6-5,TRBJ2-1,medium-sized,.,CASHSLNEQFF,TGTGCCAGCCATTCCCTTAATGAGCAGTTCTTC
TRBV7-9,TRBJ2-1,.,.,CASSLVSNYNEQFF,TGTGCCAGCAGCTTAGTTTCTAATTACAATGAGCAGTTCTTC
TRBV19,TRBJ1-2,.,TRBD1,CASSMFSGQGNYGYTF,TGTGCCAGTAGTATGTTTTCCGGACAGGGGAACTATGGCTACACCTTC
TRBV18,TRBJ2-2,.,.,CASSARRDGTGELFF,TGTGCCAGCTCAGCCCGGAGGGATGGCACCGGGGAGCTGTTTTTT
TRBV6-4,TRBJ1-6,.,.,CASSLGPAHNSPLHF,TGTGCCAGCAGTTTAGGACCGGCCCATAATTCACCCCTCCACTTT
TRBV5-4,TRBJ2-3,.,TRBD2,CASSPRGASDTQYF,TGTGCCAGCAGCCCGCGGGGGGCGTCAGATACGCAGTATTTT
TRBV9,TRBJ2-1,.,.,CASSIHGDPERNEQFF,TGTGCCAGCAGCATTCACGGGGACCCGGAGAGGAATGAGCAGTTCTTC
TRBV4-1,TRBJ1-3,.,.,CASSQDPASGNTIYF,TGCGCCAGCAGCCAAGATCCGGCCTCTGGAAACACCATATATTTT
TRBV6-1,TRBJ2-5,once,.,CASSGGFWETQYF,TGTGCCAGCAGTGGTGGGTTCTGGGAGACCCAGTACTTC
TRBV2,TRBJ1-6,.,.,CASSEWPGDNSPLHF,TGTGCCAGCAGTGAATGGCCAGGTGATAATTCACCCCTCCACTTT
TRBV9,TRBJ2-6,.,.,CASSPSHSGANVLTF,TGTGCCAGCAGCCCCAGTCACTCTGGGGCCAACGTCCTGACTTTC
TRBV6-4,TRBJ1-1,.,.,CASSRTVGTEAFF,TGTGCCAGCAGCCGAACGGTGGGCACTGAAGCTTTCTTT
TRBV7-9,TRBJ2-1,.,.,CASSPVGREQFF,TGTGCCAGCAGCCCAGTGGGGAGGGAGCAGTTCTTC
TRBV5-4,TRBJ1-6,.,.,CASSFRDGGGSSPLHF,TGTGCCAGCAGCTTCCGGGACGGCGGAGGGAGCTCACCCCTCCACTTT
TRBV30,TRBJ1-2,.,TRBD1,CAWSLGRGPIYTF,TGTGCCTGGAGTCTGGGCAGGGGGCCGATCTACACCTTC